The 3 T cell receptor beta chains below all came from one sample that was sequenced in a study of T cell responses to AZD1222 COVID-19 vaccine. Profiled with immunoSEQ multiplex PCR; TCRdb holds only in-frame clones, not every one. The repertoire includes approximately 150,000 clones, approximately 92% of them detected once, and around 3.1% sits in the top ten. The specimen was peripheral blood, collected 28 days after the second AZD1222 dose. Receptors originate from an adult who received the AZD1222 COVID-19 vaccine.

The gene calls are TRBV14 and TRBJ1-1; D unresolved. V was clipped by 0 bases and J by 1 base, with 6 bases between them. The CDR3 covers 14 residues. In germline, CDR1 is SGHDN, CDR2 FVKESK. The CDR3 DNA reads TGTGCCAGCAGCCAAGAGGGCTGGAACACTGAAGCTTTCTTT. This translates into CASSQEGWNTEAFF.

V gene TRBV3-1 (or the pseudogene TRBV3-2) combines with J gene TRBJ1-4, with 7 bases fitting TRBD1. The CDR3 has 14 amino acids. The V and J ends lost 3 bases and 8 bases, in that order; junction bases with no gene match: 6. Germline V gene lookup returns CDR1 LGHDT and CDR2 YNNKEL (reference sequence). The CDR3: CASSQRQGWEKLFF. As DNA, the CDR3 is TGTGCCAGCAGCCAGAGACAGGGTTGGGAAAAACTGTTTTTT.

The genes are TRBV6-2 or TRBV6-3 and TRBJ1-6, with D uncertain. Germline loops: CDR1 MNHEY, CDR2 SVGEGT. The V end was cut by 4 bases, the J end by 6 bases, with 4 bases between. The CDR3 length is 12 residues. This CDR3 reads CASSSLNSPLHF. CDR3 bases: TGTGCCAGCAGTTCTCTTAATTCACCCCTCCACTTT.